This T cell receptor (beta chain) was sequenced for a study of shared clonotypes between healthy human individuals. Looking at the study overall: With ages of 18 to 49, the donors were two women and three men. CD8 memory received one plate per donor, CD8 naive two, CD4 memory three and CD4 naive three.

Healthy HIV-negative adults with no recent acute infections or vaccinations were recruited as donors. This CDR3 has 15 residues. V lost 5 bases and J lost 12; bases outside the gene matches: 9. Per germline, CDR1 SNHLY and CDR2 FYNNEI. Worth noting for this clone: The target antigen is unknown.

Study-wide results and caveats: Memory subsets had estimated richness that was generally smaller than that of naive subsets.

Sequenced by immunoSEQ multiplex PCR; TCRdb stores in-frame clones only, minus some. The sample records about 1,500,000 clones, roughly 96% being singletons. Sequenced material: naive CD4+ T cells sorted from blood. Subset specified: CD45RA+ positively selected. The chain has TRBV2 and TRBJ2-1, with 14 bases that match TRBD2. The clonotype comes from a man aged 30-40 years in good health. The CDR3 spells CASSPGLAGAGVQFF. The CDR3 DNA follows: TGTGCCAGCAGTCCGGGACTAGCGGGAGCAGGCGTGCAGTTCTTC.